A single sample is the source of the 6 T cell receptor beta chains below, sequenced in a study of shared clonotypes between healthy human individuals. Repertoires were generated with immunoSEQ multiplex PCR, while TCRdb's copy carries only in-frame clones and drops some. The sample yields 450,000 or so clones, more than 70% seen once. Sequencing was performed on PBMCs. Receptors were obtained from a woman aged 40 to 50 in good health. Some clones in this sample may be carry-over from other donors' samples.

This chain links TRBV10-2 with TRBJ1-2; D gene ambiguous. CDR3 length: 15 residues. Trimming removed 2 bases at V and 5 bases at J, with 15 bases between. The germline V gene encodes CDR1 WSHSY and CDR2 SAAADI. The CDR3 nucleotides are TGCGCCAGCAGTGAGCTTGGAGTGGGAGCGTATGGCTACACCTTC. It encodes CASSELGVGAYGYTF.

This chain joins TRBV7-8 and TRBJ2-7; no clear D gene. V was trimmed by 5 bases and J by 0 bases, leaving 8 bases between them. Looked up from germline, CDR1 is SGHVS and CDR2 is FQNEAQ. The CDR3 loop spans 13 amino acids. CDR3 sequence reads: CASSPSPSYEQYF. In DNA form, the CDR3 reads TGTGCCAGCAGCCCGAGCCCCTCCTACGAGCAGTACTTC.

A remark on this clone: A much larger clone differs by one base, so this may be a read error. This sample includes further DNA sequences coding for the same CDR3. The genes are TRBV28 and TRBJ2-5; 9 bases line up with TRBD1. The V and J ends lost 6 bases and 5 bases, in that order; junction bases with no gene match: 10. Germline V gives CDR1 MDHEN, CDR2 SYDVKM. This CDR3 has 15 residues. The CDR3 spells CASRPGQGSGETQYF. The CDR3 bases are TGTGCCAGCAGACCGGGACAGGGAAGCGGGGAGACCCAGTACTTC.

The V and J genes are TRBV9 and TRBJ2-1, with 8 nucleotides matching TRBD2. This CDR3 comprises 15 residues. The trim removed 5 bases at V and 0 bases at J, leaving 4 bases unmatched. Germline V gene lookup returns CDR1 SGDLS and CDR2 YYNGEE. The CDR3 DNA is TGTGCCAGCAGTCGTAGCGGGGTCTCCTACAATGAGCAGTTCTTC. Translation gives CASSRSGVSYNEQFF.

CDR3 protein: CASSEAAGTAVNEQFF. Here the CDR3 DNA reads TGTGCCAGCAGTGAAGCGGCTGGGACGGCCGTCAATGAGCAGTTCTTC. The genes are TRBV2 and TRBJ2-1, with D possibly called TRBD1 or TRBD2 (5 bases each). The germline V and J ends were trimmed by 0 bases and 6 bases, with 15 bases remaining between them. The CDR3 totals 16 residues. CDR1 and CDR2 from the germline V gene are SNHLY and FYNNEI.

This clone appeared once. The chain is built from TRBV27 and TRBJ2-2; TRBD1 matches 7 bases. V lost 0 bases to trimming and J lost 5 bases; unmatched junction nucleotides: 12. The CDR3 has 18 residues. CDR1 MNHEY and CDR2 SMNVEV come from the germline V gene (reference sequence). CDR3 coding DNA: TGTGCCAGCAGTTTATCAGCCCGCTACAGGGGTGGGACCGGGGAGCTGTTTTTT. Encoded protein: CASSLSARYRGGTGELFF.